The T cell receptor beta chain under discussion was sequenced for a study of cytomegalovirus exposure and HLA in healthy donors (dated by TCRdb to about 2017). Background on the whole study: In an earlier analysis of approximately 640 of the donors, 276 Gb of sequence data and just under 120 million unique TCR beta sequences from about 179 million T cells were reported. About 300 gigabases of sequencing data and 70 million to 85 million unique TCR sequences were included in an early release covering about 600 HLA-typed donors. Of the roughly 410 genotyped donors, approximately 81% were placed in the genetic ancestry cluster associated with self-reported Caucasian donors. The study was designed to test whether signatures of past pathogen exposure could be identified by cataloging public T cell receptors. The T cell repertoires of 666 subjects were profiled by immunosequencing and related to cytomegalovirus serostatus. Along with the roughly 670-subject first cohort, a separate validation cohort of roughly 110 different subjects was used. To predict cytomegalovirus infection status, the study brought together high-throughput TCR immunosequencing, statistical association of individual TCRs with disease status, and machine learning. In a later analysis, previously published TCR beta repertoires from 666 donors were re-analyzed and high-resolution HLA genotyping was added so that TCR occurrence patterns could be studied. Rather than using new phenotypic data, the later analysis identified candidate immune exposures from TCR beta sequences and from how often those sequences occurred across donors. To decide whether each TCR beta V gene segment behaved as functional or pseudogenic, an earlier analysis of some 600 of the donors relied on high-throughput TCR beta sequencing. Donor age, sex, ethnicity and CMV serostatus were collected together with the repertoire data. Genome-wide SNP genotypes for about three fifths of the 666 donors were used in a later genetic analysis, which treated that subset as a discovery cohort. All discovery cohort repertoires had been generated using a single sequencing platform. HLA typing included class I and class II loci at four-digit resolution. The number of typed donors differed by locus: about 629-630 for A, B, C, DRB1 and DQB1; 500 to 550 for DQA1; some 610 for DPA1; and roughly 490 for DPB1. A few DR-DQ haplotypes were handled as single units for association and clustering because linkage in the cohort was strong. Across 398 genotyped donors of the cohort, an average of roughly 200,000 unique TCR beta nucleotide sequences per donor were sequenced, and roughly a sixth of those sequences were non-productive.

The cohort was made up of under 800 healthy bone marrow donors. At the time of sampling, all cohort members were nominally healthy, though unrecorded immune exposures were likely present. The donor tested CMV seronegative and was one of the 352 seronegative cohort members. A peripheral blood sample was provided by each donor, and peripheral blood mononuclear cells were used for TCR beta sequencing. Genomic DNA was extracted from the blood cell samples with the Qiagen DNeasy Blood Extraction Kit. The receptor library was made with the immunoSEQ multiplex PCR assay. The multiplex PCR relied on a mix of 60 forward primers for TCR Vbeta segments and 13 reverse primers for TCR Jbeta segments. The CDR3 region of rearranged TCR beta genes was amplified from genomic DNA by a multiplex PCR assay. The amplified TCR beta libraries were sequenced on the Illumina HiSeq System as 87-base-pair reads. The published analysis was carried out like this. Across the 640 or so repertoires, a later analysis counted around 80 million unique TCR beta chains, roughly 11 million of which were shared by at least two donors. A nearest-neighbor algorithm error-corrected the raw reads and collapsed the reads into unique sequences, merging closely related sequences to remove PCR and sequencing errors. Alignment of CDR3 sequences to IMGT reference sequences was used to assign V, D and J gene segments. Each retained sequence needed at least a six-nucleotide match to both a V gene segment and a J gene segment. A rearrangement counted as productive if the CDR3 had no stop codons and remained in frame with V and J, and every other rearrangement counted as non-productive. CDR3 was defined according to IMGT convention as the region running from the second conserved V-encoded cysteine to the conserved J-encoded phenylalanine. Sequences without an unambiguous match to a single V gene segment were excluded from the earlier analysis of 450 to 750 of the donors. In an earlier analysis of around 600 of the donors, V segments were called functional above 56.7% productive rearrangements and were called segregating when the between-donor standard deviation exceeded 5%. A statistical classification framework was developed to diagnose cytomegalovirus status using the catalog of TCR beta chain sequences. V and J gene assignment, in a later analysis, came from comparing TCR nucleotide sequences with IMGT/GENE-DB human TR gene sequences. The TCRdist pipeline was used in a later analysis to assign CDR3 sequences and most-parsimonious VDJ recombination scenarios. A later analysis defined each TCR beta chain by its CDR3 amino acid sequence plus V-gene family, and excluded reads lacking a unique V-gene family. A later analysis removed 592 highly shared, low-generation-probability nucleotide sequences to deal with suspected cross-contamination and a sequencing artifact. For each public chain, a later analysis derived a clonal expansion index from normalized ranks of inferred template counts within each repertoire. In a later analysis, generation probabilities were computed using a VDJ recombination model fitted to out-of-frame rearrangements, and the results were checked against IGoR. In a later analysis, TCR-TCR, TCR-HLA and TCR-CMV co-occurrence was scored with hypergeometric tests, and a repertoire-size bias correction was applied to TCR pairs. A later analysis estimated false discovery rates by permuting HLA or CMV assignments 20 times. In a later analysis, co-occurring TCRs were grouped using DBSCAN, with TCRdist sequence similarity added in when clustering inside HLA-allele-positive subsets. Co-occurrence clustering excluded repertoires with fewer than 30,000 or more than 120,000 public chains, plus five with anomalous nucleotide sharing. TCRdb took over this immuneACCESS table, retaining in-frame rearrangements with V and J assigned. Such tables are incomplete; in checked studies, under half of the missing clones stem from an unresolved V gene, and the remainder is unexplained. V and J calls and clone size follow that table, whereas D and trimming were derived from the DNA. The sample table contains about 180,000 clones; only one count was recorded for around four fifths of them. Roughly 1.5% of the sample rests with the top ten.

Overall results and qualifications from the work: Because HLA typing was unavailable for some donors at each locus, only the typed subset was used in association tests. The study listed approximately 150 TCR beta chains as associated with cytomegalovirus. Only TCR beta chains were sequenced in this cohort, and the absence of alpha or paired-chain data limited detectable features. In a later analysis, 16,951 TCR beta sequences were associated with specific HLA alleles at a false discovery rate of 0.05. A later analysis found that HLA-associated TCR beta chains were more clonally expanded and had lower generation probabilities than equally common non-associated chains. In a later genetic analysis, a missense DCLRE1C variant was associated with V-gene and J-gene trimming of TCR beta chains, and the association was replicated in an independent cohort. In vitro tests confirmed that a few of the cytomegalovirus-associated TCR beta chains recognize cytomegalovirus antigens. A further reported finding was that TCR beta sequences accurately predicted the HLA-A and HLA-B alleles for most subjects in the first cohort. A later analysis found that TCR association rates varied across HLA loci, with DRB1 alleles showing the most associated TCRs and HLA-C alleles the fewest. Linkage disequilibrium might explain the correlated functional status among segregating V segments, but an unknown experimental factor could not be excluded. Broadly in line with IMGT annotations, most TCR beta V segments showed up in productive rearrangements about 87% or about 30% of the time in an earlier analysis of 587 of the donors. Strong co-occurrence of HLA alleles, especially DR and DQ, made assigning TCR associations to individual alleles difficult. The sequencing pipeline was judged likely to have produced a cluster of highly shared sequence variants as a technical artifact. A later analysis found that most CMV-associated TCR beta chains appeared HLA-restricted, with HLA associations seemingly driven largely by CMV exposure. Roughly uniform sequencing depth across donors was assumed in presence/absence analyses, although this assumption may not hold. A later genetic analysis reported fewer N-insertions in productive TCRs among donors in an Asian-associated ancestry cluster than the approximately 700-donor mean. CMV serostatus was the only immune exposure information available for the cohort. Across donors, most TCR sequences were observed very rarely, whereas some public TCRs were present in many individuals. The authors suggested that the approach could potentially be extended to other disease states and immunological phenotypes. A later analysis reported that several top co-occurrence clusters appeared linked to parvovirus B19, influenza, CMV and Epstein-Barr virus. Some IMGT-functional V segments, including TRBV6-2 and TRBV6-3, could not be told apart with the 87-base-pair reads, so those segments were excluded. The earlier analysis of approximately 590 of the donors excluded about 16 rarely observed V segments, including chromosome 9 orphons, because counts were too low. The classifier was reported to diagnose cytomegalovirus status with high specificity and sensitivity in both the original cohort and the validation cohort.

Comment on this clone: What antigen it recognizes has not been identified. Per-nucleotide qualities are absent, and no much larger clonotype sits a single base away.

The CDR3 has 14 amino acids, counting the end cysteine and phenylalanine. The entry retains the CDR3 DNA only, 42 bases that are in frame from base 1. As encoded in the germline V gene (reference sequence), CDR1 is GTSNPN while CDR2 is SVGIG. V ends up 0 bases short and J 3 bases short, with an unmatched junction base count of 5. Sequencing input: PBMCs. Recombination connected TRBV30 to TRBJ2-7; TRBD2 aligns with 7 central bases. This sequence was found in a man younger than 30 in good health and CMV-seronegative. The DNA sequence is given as TGTGCCTGGAGTGTACATCCTAGCGGCTACGAGCAGTACTTC. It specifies CAWSVHPSGYEQYF.